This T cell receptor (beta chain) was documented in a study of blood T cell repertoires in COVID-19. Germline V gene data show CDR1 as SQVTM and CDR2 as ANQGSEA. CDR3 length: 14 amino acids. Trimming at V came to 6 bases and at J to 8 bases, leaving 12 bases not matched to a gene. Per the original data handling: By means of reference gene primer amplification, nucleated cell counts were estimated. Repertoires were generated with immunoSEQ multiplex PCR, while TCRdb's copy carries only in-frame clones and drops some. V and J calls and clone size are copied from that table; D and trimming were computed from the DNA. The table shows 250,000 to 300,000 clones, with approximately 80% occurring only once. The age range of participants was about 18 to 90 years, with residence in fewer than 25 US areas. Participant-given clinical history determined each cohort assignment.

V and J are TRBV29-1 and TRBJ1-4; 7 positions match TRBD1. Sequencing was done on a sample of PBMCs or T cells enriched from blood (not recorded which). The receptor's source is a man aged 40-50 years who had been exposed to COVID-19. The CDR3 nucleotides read TGCAGCGTGGGTACAGGGGCAATGGGGGAAAAACTGTTTTTT. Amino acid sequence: CSVGTGAMGEKLFF.